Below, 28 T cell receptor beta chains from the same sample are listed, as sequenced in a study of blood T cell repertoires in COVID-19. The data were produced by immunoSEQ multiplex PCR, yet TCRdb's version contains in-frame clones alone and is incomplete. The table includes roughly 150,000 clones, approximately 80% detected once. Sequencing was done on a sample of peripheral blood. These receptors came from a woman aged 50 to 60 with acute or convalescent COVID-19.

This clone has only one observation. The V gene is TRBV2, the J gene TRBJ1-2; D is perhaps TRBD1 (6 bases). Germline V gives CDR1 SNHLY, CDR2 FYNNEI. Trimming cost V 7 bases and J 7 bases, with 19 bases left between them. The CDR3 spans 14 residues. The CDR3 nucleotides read TGTGCCAGCAAGGCTACAGGGAGTTTTTTTGGCTACACCTTC. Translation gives CASKATGSFFGYTF.

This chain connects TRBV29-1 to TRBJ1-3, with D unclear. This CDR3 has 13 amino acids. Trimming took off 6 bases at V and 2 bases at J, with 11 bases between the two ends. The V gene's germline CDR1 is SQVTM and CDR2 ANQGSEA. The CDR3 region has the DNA TGCAGCGTCGGCACCGAGGCTGGAAACACCATATATTTT. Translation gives CSVGTEAGNTIYF.

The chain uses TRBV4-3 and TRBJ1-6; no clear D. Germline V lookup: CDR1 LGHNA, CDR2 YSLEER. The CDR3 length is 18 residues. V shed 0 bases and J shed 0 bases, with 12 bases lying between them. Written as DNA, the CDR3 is TGCGCCAGCAGCCAAGAATGGACTGAAAGCTCCTATAATTCACCCCTCCACTTT. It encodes CASSQEWTESSYNSPLHF.

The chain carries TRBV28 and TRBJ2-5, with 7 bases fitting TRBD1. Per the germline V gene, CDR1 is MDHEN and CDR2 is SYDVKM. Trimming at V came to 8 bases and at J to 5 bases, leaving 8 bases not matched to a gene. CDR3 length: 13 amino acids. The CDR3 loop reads CASQHRGWETQYF. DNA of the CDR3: TGTGCCAGCCAGCACAGGGGCTGGGAGACCCAGTACTTC.

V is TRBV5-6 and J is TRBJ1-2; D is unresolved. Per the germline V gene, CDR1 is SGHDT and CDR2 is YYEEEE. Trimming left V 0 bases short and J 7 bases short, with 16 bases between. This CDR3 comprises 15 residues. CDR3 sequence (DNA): TGTGCCAGCAGCTTGGTAGGCGTCGGTGCGGTTGGCTACACCTTC. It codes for CASSLVGVGAVGYTF.

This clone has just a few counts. CDR3 in amino acids: CASSEGVDIYGYTF. CDR3 in DNA: TGTGCCAGCAGTGAAGGGGTGGACATATATGGCTACACCTTC. The chain combines TRBV6-1 with TRBJ1-2; possible D gene TRBD1, 5 bases. Germline V gene lookup returns CDR1 MNHNS and CDR2 SASEGT. Trimming left V 1 base short and J 5 bases short, with 11 bases between. There are 14 residues in the CDR3.

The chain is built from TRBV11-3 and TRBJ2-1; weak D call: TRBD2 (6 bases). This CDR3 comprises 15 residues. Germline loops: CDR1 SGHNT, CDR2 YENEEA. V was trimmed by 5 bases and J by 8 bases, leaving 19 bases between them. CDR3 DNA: TGTGCCAGCAGCCCAGCGGGCAGGGCAGTTGATGAGCAGTTCTTC. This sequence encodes CASSPAGRAVDEQFF.

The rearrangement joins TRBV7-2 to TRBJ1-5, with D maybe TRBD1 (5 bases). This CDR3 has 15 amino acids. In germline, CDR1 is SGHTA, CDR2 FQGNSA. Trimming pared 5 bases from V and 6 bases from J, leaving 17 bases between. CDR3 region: CASSPPGGVGQPQHF. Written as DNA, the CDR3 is TGTGCCAGCAGCCCACCGGGGGGGGTGGGTCAGCCCCAGCATTTT.

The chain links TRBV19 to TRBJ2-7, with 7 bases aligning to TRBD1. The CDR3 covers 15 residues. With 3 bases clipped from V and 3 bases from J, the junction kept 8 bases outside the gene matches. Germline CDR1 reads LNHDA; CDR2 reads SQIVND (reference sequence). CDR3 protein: CASSMVTGERYEQYF. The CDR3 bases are TGTGCCAGTAGTATGGTTACAGGGGAGCGCTACGAGCAGTACTTC.

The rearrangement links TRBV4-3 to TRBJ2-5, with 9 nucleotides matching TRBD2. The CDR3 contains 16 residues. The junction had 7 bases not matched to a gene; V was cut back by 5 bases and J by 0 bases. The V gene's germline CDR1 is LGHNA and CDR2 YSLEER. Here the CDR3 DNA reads TGCGCCAGCAGCATACGACTAGCGGACTACCAAGAGACCCAGTACTTC. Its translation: CASSIRLADYQETQYF.

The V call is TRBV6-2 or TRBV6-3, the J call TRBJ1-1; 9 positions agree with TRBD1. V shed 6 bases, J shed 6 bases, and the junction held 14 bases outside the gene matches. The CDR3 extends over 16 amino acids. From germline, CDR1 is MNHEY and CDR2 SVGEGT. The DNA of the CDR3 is TGTGCCAGCAGCCCTACAGGGGGCGTAGGGCGGCCTGAAGCTTTCTTT. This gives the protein CASSPTGGVGRPEAFF.

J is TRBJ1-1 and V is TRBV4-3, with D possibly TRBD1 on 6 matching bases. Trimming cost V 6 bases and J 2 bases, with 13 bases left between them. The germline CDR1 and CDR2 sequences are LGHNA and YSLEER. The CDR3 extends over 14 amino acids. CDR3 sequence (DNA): TGCGCCAGCAGTCCGACAGGTAAAAACACTGAAGCTTTCTTT. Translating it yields CASSPTGKNTEAFF.

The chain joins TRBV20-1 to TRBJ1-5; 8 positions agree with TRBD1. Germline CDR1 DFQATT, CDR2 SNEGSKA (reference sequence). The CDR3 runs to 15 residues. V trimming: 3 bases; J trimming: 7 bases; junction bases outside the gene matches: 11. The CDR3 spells CSASGPDRGGQPQHF. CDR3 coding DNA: TGCAGTGCTAGTGGGCCCGACAGGGGCGGCCAGCCCCAGCATTTT.

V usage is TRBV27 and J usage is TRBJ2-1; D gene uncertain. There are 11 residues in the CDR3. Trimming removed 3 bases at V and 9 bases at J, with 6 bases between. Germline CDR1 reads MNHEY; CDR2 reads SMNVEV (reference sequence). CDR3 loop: CASSFGGEQFF. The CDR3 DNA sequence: TGTGCCAGCAGTTTCGGTGGTGAGCAGTTCTTC.

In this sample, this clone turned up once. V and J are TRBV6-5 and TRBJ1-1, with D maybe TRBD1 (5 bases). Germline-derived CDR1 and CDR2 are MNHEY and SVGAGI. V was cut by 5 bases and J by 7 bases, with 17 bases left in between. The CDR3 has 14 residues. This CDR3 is CASSPRTAGGEAFF. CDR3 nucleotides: TGTGCCAGCAGTCCCCGGACGGCCGGGGGTGAAGCTTTCTTT.

The CDR3 sequence is CASRKRIWAYEQYF. The CDR3 DNA reads TGTGCAAGTCGTAAGAGGATATGGGCCTACGAGCAGTACTTC. The chain employs TRBV12-2 and TRBJ2-7; the table's D call, TRBD2, has no DNA check behind it. TRBV12-2 is classified as a pseudogene. CDR3 size: 14 residues.

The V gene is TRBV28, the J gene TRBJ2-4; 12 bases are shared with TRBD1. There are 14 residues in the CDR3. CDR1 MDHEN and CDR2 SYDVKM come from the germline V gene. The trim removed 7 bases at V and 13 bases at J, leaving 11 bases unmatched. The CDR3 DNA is TGTGCCAGCACCGAAGGGGACAGGGGGCCCCAACAGTACTTC. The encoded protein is CASTEGDRGPQQYF.

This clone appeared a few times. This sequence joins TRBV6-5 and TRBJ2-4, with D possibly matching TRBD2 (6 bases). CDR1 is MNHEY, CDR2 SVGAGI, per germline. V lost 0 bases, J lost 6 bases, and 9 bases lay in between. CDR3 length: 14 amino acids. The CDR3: CASSYSGGLNIQYF. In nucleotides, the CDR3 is TGTGCCAGCAGTTACTCGGGAGGACTAAACATTCAGTACTTC.

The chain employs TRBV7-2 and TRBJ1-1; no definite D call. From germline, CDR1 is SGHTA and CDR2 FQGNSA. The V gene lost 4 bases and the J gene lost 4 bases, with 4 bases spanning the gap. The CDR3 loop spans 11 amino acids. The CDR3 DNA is TGTGCCAGCAGCTCGAGCACTGAAGCTTTCTTT. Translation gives CASSSSTEAFF.

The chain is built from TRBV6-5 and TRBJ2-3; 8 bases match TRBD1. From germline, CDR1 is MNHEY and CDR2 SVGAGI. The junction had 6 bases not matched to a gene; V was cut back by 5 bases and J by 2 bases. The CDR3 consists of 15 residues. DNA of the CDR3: TGTGCCAGCAGTCGCCCGGGACAGGCCACAGATACGCAGTATTTT. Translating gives CASSRPGQATDTQYF.

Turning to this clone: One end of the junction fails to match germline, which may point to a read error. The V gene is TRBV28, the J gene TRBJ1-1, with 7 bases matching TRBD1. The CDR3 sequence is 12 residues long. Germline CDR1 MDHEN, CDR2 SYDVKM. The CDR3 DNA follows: TGTGCCAGCAGCACGAGACAGGGATCGAAGAATTTT. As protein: CASSTRQGSKNF.

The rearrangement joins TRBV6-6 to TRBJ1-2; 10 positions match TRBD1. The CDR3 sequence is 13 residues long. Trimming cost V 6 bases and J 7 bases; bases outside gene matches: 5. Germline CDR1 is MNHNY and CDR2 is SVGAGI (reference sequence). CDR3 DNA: TGTGCCAGCAGCACAAGGGACAGGGGTGGCTACACCTTC. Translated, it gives CASSTRDRGGYTF.

As DNA, the CDR3 is TGTGCCAGCAGTCTAATCGGGACAGGGGGCGTCTTTTGGGGTGAAGCTTTCTTT. This translates into CASSLIGTGGVFWGEAFF. This chain uses TRBV27 with TRBJ1-1, with 12 bases that match TRBD1. The CDR3 runs 18 residues. The V and J ends lost 5 bases and 7 bases, in that order; junction bases with no gene match: 17. Germline CDR1 reads MNHEY; CDR2 reads SMNVEV (reference sequence).

The CDR3 loop reads CASSYSRRNTEAFF. CDR3 sequence (DNA): TGTGCCAGCAGTTACTCTCGGAGGAACACTGAAGCTTTCTTT. V and J are TRBV6-5 and TRBJ1-1; D is uncertain. The CDR3 loop spans 14 amino acids. Germline-derived CDR1 and CDR2 are MNHEY and SVGAGI. The V end was cut by 0 bases, the J end by 1 base, with 6 bases between.

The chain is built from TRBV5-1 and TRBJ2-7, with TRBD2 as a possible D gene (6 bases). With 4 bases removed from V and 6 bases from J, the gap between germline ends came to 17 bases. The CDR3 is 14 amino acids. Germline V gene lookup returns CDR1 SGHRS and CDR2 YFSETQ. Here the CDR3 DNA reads TGCGCCAGCAGCGTTGAACTAGCTTTGGGCGAGCAGTACTTC. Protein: CASSVELALGEQYF.

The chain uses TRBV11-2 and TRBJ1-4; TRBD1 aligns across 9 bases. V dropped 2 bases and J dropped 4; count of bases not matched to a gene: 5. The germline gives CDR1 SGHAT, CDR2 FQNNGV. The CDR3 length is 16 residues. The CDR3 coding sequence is TGTGCCAGCAGCTTATCCGGGACAGGGAATAATGAAAAACTGTTTTTT. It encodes CASSLSGTGNNEKLFF.

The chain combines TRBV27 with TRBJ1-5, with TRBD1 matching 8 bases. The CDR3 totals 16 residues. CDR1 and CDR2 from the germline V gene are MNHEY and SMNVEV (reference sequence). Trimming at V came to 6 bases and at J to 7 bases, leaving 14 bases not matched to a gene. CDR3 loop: CASSVSGQGGGQPQHF. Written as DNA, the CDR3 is TGTGCCAGCAGCGTAAGCGGACAGGGTGGGGGGCAGCCCCAGCATTTT.

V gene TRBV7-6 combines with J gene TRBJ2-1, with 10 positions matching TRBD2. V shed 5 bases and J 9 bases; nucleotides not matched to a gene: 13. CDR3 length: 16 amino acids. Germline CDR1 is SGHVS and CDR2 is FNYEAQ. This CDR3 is CASSPLAGSPPSEQFF. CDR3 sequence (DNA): TGTGCCAGCAGCCCACTAGCGGGGTCCCCCCCCAGTGAGCAGTTCTTC.